A single sample is the source of the 13 T cell receptor beta chains below, sequenced in a study of T cell responses to AZD1222 COVID-19 vaccine. This table comes from immunoSEQ multiplex PCR, and its TCRdb copy is limited to in-frame clones, with some not included. The sample includes about 130,000 clones, about 89% of them seen just once. Sequencing was performed on peripheral blood, taken on day 0 of AZD1222 vaccination. Source of these receptors: an adult in good health.

The V call is TRBV11-2, the J call TRBJ2-1, with D hard to call. The ends were cut back, 6 bases at V and 3 bases at J, with 15 bases in the middle. This CDR3 contains 15 residues. Germline CDR1 is SGHAT and CDR2 is FQNNGV. Here the CDR3 DNA reads TGTGCCAGCAGTCCTATATCCACCCGCTACAATGAGCAGTTCTTC. It is translated as CASSPISTRYNEQFF. The full variable domain, its missing parts supplied by reference TRBV11-2 and TRBJ2-1, is EAGVAQSPRYKIIEKRQSVAFWCNPISGHATLYWYQQILGQGPKLLIQFQNNGVVDDSQLPKDRFSAERLKGVDSTLKIQPAKLEDSAVYLCASSPISTRYNEQFFGPGTRLTVL.

This chain connects TRBV6-5 to TRBJ1-2, with 9 nucleotides matching TRBD1. CDR1 is MNHEY and CDR2 is SVGAGI in the germline V gene. The CDR3 loop spans 15 amino acids. Losses at the gene ends were 4 bases for V and 4 bases for J; bases not matched to a gene: 7. The CDR3 nucleotides read TGTGCCAGCAGTTCCGTCGCGACAGGGGGCTATGGCTACACCTTC. This gives the protein CASSSVATGGYGYTF.

The chain has TRBV5-8 and TRBJ2-1; 11 bases match TRBD2. CDR1 and CDR2 from the germline V gene are SGHTS and YDEGEE. CDR3 length equals 15 residues. V trimming: 4 bases; J trimming: 8 bases; junction bases outside the gene matches: 8. CDR3 nucleotides: TGTGCCAGCAGCACCCTGGGGGGACTAGCGGATGAGCAGTTCTTC. It is translated as CASSTLGGLADEQFF.

This clone was detected once. This chain connects TRBV7-9 to TRBJ1-2, with TRBD1 as a possible D gene (6 bases). This CDR3 is 13 amino acids long. The V and J ends lost 7 bases and 7 bases respectively, with 16 bases between them. The V gene's germline CDR1 is SEHNR and CDR2 FQNEAQ (reference sequence). CDR3 sequence: CASINPRGGGYTF. In nucleotides, the CDR3 is TGTGCCAGCATCAATCCGAGGGGGGGTGGCTACACCTTC.

This chain connects TRBV30 to TRBJ2-7; the D call may be TRBD1 or TRBD2 (5 bases each). Germline V gives CDR1 GTSNPN, CDR2 SVGIG (reference sequence). This CDR3 spans 14 amino acids. V was clipped by 0 bases and J by 4 bases, with 13 bases between them. The CDR3 sequence: CAWSVQGTGYEQYF. CDR3 DNA sequence: TGTGCCTGGAGTGTACAAGGGACGGGGTACGAGCAGTACTTC.

In regard to this clone: Other DNA sequences in this sample translate to the same CDR3. The chain uses TRBV19 and TRBJ2-6; possible D gene TRBD2, 6 bases. Germline-derived CDR1 and CDR2 are LNHDA and SQIVND (reference sequence). V lost 9 bases to trimming and J lost 4 bases, with 13 bases between them. This CDR3 spans 14 amino acids. This chain's CDR3 is CASRRGSGANVLTF. In nucleotides, the CDR3 is TGTGCCAGCCGCCGGGGGTCCGGGGCCAACGTCCTGACTTTC.

This chain uses TRBV10-1 with TRBJ2-2, with TRBD1 as a possible D gene (6 bases). V lost 3 bases and J lost 6, with 8 bases in between. The CDR3 has 13 residues. Germline CDR1 and CDR2: WNHNN and SYGVQD (reference sequence). The CDR3 sequence is CASSDAGAGELFF. Written as DNA, the CDR3 is TGCGCCAGCAGTGACGCAGGGGCCGGGGAGCTGTTTTTT.

V gene TRBV28 combines with J gene TRBJ1-5, with 7 bases identical to TRBD1. The CDR3 has 15 amino acids. The germline V gene has CDR1 MDHEN and CDR2 SYDVKM. V lost 6 bases to trimming and J lost 5 bases; unmatched junction nucleotides: 10. For the CDR3, the DNA is TGTGCCAGCAGCCCCCGGACAGGCACCCATCAGCCCCAGCATTTT. Translated: CASSPRTGTHQPQHF.

The chain employs TRBV13 and TRBJ2-3, with D possibly being TRBD2 (5 bases). CDR1 PRHDT and CDR2 FYEKMQ come from the germline V gene (reference sequence). Trimming pared 6 bases from V and 4 bases from J, leaving 17 bases between. The CDR3 spans 15 residues. DNA of the CDR3: TGTGCCAGCAGTTTCCCAACTCGAGGGTCAGATACGCAGTATTTT. Its protein is CASSFPTRGSDTQYF.

V gene TRBV5-4 combines with J gene TRBJ2-1; unclear D gene. The CDR3 consists of 14 residues. Per germline, CDR1 SGHNT and CDR2 YYREEE (reference sequence). V gave up 1 base and J gave up 5 bases, with 10 bases separating them. The CDR3 reads CASSLQVRNNEQFF. In DNA, the CDR3 is TGTGCCAGCAGCTTGCAGGTCCGGAACAATGAGCAGTTCTTC.

The chain combines TRBV19 with TRBJ2-2; 10 bases match TRBD2. From germline, CDR1 is LNHDA and CDR2 SQIVND (reference sequence). V was clipped by 2 bases and J by 4 bases; unmatched bases: 7. The CDR3 consists of 17 residues. CDR3 coding DNA: TGTGCCAGTAGTATATATGTCCTAGCGGGAGTCACCGGGGAGCTGTTTTTT. This gives the protein CASSIYVLAGVTGELFF.

This chain connects TRBV30 to TRBJ2-1; 10 nucleotides match TRBD2. Trimming at V came to 0 bases and at J to 7 bases, leaving 3 bases not matched to a gene. The germline V gene has CDR1 GTSNPN and CDR2 SVGIG (reference sequence). The CDR3 has 14 amino acids. The CDR3 sequence: CAWSVLAGENEQFF. CDR3 coding DNA: TGTGCCTGGAGTGTTCTAGCGGGAGAGAATGAGCAGTTCTTC.

The chain uses TRBV7-3 and TRBJ2-3; D possibly matches TRBD1 or TRBD2 (5 bases each). Trimming pared 4 bases from V and 6 bases from J, leaving 14 bases between. CDR1 is SGHTA, CDR2 FQGTGA, per germline. The CDR3 covers 14 residues. CDR3 nucleotides: TGTGCCAGCAGCTCTCGGGGCCTAGTGGATACGCAGTATTTT. Its protein is CASSSRGLVDTQYF.